This TCR beta chain originates from a study of blood T cell repertoires in COVID-19. V shed 6 bases and J shed 3 bases, with 18 bases lying between them. CDR1 and CDR2 from the germline V gene are SGHDT and YYEEEE. This CDR3 has 16 residues. Produced via immunoSEQ multiplex PCR; TCRdb's table is partial and in-frame only. The sample records under 250,000 clones, roughly 92% being singletons. The rearrangement joins TRBV5-6 to TRBJ2-2; the D gene is possibly TRBD1 (5 bases). This clonotype originated in a man aged 55 to 70 with COVID-19, enrolled during active disease. Sample: peripheral blood. CDR3 bases: TGTGCCAGCATCCTGAAGGGGTCTCCTTACACCGGGGAGCTGTTTTTT. It is translated as CASILKGSPYTGELFF.